This T cell receptor beta chain was recovered during a study of blood T cell repertoires in COVID-19. Overall study: The United States, Italy and Spain supplied acute and convalescent COVID-19 samples. T cells, B-cell-depleted T cells, or PBMCs supplied cDNA or gDNA.

The CDR3 runs 15 residues. Germline V gene data show CDR1 as KGHSH and CDR2 as LQKENI. The V segment lost 2 bases and the J segment 7 bases; nucleotides outside the gene matches: 6. Per the study methods: Counts of nucleated cells, estimated from reference gene primer amplification, were obtained. The data were produced by immunoSEQ multiplex PCR, yet TCRdb's version contains in-frame clones alone and is incomplete. The DNA gave D and trimming, while V, J and clone size come from that table. The repertoire has 200,000 to 250,000 clones, 65% to 85% of them found once; the top ten carry around 13%. The rearrangement links TRBV18 to TRBJ1-5; 9 positions match TRBD1. The specimen sequenced was peripheral blood. This clonotype was obtained from a human donor in a cohort sampled during active COVID-19. The CDR3 DNA is TGTGCCAGCTCACCAAGGGGACAGGGAAGGCAGCCCCAGCATTTT. It is translated as CASSPRGQGRQPQHF.